This T cell receptor beta chain was retrieved from a study of technical replicates of blood from a few donors. In germline, CDR1 is MGHRA, CDR2 YSYEKL. V dropped 0 bases and J dropped 1 base, with 9 bases sitting between them. CDR3 length: 16 residues. Assay: immunoSEQ multiplex PCR; the TCRdb copy retains only in-frame clones and omits some. Among around 83,000 clones listed, roughly 94% were seen once. This receptor was taken from a human donor in good health. The chain links TRBV4-1 to TRBJ2-2, with D unresolved. The sample taken for sequencing was T cells isolated from PBMCs. Here the CDR3 DNA reads TGCGCCAGCAGCCAAGACAGTATTCTGAACACCGGGGAGCTGTTTTTT. It translates to CASSQDSILNTGELFF.